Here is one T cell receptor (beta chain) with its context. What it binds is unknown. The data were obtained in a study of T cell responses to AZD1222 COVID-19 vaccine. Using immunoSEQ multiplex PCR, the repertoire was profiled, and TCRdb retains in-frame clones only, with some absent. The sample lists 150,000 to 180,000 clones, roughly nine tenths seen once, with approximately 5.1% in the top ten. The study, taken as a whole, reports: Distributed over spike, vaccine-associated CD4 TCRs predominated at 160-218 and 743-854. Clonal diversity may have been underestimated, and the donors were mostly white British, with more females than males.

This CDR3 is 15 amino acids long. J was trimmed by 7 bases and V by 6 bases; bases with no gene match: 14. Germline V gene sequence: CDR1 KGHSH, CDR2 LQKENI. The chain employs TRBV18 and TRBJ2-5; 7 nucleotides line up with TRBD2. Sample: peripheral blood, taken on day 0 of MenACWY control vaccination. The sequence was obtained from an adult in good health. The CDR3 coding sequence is TGTGCCAGCTCCCCCCAGGGAGGGCCCTTGGGGACCCAGTACTTC. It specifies CASSPQGGPLGTQYF.